This T cell receptor beta chain was profiled in a study of STAT5B mutations in CD4+ large granular lymphocyte leukemia. Notes on the study in general: The CD4+ versus CD8+ T-LGLL clonality difference may reflect limited sample size. Without putative leukemic clones, patient CD4-sorted repertoires remained more clonal than healthy CD4+ repertoires.

Study processing details: The detection floor for productive clonotype frequency was 2.59 x 10-5. The data were produced by immunoSEQ multiplex PCR, yet TCRdb's version contains in-frame clones alone and is incomplete. For V, J and clone size, that table is used; D and trimming come from the DNA. The sample lists some 41,000 clones, around 85% occurring once. For this clone: Its antigen is currently unknown.

V was shortened by 10 bases and J by 8 bases, with 15 bases between the two germline ends. CDR1 and CDR2 from the germline V gene are MNHEY and SVGAGI. CDR3 length: 12 amino acids. The sequenced sample consisted of CD4+ T cells from blood buffy coats. V gene TRBV6-5 combines with J gene TRBJ2-1, with TRBD2 as a possible D gene (6 bases). This TCR came from a human donor in good health. The CDR3 nucleotides are TGTGCCACCCGGTTCCCGGGGGATGAGCAGTTCTTC. Its protein product is CATRFPGDEQFF.